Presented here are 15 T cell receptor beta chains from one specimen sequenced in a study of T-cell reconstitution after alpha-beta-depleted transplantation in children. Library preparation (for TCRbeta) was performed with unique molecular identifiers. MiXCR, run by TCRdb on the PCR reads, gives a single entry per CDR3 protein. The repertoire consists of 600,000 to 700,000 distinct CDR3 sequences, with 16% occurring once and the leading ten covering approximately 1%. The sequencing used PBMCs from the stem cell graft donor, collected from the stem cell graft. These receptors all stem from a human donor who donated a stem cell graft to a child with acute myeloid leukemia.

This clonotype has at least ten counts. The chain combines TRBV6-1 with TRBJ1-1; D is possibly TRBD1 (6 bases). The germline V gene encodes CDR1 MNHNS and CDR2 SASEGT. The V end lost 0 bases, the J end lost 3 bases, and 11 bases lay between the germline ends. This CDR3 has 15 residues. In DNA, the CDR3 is TGTGCCAGCAGTGAAGCCTACAGGGCGTACACTGAAGCTTTCTTT. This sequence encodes CASSEAYRAYTEAFF.

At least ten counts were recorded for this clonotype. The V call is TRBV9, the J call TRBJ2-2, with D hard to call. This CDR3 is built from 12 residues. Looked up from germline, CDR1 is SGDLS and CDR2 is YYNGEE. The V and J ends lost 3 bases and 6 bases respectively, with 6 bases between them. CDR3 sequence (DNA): TGTGCCAGCAGCGCGGGTCCCGGGGAGCTGTTTTTT. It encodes CASSAGPGELFF. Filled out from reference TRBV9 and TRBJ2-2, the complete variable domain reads DSGVTQTPKHLITATGQRVTLRCSPRSGDLSVYWYQQSLDQGLQFLIQYYNGEERAKGNILERFSAQQFPDLHSELNLSSLELGDSALYFCASSAGPGELFFGEGSRLTVL.

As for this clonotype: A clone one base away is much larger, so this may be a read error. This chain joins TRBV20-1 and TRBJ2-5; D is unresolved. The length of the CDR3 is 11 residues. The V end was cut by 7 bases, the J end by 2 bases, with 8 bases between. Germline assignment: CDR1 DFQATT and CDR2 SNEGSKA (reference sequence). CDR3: CSVIPQETQYF. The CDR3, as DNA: TGCAGTGTTATTCCGCAAGAGACCCAGTACTTC.

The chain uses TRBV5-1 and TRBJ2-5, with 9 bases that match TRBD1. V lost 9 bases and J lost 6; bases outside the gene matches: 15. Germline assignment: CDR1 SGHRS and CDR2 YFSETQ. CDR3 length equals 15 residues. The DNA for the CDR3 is TGCGCCACGTCCTCACAGGGGGCCGGGGGACAGACCCAGTACTTC. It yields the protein CATSSQGAGGQTQYF. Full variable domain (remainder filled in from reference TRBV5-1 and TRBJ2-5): KAGVTQTPRYLIKTRGQQVTLSCSPISGHRSVSWYQQTPGQGLQFLFEYFSETQRNKGNFPGRFSGRQFSNSRSEMNVSTLELGDSALYLCATSSQGAGGQTQYFGPGTRLLVL.

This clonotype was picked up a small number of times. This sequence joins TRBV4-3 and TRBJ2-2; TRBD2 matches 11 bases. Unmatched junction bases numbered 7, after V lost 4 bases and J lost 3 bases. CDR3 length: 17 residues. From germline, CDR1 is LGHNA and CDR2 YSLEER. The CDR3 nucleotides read TGCGCCAGCAGCCGGTTAGGGACTAGCGGATACACCGGGGAGCTGTTTTTT. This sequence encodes CASSRLGTSGYTGELFF.

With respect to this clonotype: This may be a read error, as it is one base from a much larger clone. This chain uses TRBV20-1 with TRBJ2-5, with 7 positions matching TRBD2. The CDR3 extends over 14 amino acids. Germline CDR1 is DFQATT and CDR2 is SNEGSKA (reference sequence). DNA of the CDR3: TGCAGTGCTAGAGAAGCGGGGCTGGGCGAGACCCATTACTTC. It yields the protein CSAREAGLGETHYF.

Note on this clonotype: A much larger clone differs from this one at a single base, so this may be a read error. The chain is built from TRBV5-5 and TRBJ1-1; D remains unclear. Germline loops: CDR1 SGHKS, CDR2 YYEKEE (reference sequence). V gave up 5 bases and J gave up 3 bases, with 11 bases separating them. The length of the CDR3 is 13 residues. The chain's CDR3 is CASRGRGYTEAFF. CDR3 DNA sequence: TGTGCCAGCAGAGGGCGGGGATACACTGAAGCTTTCTTT.

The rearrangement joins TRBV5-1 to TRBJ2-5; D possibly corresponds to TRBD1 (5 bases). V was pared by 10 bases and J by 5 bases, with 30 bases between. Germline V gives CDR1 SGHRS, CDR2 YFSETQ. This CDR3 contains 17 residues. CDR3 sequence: CAPNSLRATSRGETQYF. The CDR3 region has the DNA TGCGCCCCAAATTCTCTCAGGGCCACATCACGCGGCGAGACCCAGTACTTC.

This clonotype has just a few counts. The CDR3, as DNA: TGTGCCAGCAGCTATGCGGGACATAGAAATTCACCCCTCCACTTT. The encoded protein is CASSYAGHRNSPLHF. The rearrangement joins TRBV7-2 to TRBJ1-6, with D possibly being TRBD1 (6 bases). The CDR3 totals 15 residues. Looked up from germline, CDR1 is SGHTA and CDR2 is FQGNSA. Between the trimmed V and J ends, which lost 4 bases and 7 bases, there was a span of 14 bases.

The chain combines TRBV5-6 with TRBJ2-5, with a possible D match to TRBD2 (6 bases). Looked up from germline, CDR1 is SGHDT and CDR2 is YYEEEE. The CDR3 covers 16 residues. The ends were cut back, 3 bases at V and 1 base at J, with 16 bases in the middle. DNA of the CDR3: TGTGCCAGCAGCTGGGAACTTAGCGGAGCCCAAGAGACCCAGTACTTC. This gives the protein CASSWELSGAQETQYF.

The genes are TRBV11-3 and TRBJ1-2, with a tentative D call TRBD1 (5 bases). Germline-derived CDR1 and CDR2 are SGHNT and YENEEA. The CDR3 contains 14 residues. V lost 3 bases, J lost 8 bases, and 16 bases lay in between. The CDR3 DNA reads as TGTGCCAGCAGCTTGCGGCAGGGAGTGGACGGCTACACCTTC. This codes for CASSLRQGVDGYTF.

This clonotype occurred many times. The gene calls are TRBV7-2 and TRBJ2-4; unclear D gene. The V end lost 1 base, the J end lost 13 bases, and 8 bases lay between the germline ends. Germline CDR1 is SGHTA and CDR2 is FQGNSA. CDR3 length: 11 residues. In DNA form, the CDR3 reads TGTGCCAGCAGCTTAGGGCAGATCCAGTACTTC. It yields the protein CASSLGQIQYF.

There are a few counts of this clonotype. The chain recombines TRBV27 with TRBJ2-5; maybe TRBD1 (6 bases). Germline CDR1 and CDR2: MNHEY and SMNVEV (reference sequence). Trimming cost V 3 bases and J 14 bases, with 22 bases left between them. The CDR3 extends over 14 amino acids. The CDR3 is CASSLGADLKSFYF. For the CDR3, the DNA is TGTGCCAGCAGTTTGGGGGCAGATCTCAAGAGCTTTTACTTC.

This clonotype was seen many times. CDR3 loop: CSAPQQGTNYGYTF. The CDR3, as DNA: TGCAGTGCTCCACAACAGGGAACTAACTATGGCTACACCTTC. The chain recombines TRBV20-1 with TRBJ1-2; D may be TRBD1 (6 bases). CDR3 size: 14 residues. V was clipped by 5 bases and J by 0 bases, with 13 bases between them. Germline V gives CDR1 DFQATT, CDR2 SNEGSKA (reference sequence).

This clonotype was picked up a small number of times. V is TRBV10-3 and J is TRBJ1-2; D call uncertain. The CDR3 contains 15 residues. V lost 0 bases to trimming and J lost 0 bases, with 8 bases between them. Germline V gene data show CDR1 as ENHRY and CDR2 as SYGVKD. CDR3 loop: CAISESTDPNYGYTF. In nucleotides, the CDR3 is TGTGCCATCAGTGAGTCGACGGACCCTAACTATGGCTACACCTTC.